The sequence of this T cell receptor beta chain was determined in a study of blood T cell repertoires in COVID-19. For the study at large: The cDNA or gDNA used as material had been derived from T cells, B-cell-depleted T cells, or PBMCs.

Germline values: CDR1 LNHDA, CDR2 SQIVND (reference sequence). The V end lost 5 bases, the J end lost 5 bases, and 16 bases lay between the germline ends. The CDR3 totals 16 residues. Sequencing used immunoSEQ multiplex PCR; TCRdb keeps in-frame clones, though not all of them. Of 150,000 to 200,000 clones listed, 80% to 90% are singletons. The TCR originated in a man between 18 and 29 years old who had recovered from COVID-19. The chain has TRBV19 and TRBJ1-6, with a possible D match to TRBD1 (5 bases). The sample taken for sequencing was peripheral blood. The CDR3 reads CASSSPRTRHNSPLHF. CDR3 DNA sequence: TGTGCCAGTAGTTCGCCACGGACAAGACATAATTCACCCCTCCACTTT. Full variable domain (remainder filled in from reference TRBV19 and TRBJ1-6): DGGITQSPKYLFRKEGQNVTLSCEQNLNHDAMYWYRQDPGQGLRLIYYSQIVNDFQKGDIAEGYSVSREKKESFPLTVTSAQKNPTAFYLCASSSPRTRHNSPLHFGNGTRLTVT.